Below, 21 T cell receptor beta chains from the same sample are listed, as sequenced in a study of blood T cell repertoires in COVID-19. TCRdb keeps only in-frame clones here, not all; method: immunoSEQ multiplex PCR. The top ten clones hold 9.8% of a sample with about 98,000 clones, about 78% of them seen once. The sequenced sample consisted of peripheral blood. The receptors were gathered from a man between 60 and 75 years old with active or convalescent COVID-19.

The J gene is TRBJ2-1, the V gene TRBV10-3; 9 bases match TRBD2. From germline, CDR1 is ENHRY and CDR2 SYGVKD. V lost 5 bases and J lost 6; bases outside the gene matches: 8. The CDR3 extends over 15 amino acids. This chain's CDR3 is CAISFSGSSRNEQFF. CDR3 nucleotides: TGTGCCATCAGTTTTAGCGGGAGCTCTCGCAATGAGCAGTTCTTC.

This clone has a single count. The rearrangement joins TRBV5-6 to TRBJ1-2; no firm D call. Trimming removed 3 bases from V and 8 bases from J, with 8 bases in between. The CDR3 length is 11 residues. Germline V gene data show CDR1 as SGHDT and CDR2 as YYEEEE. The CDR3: CASSSTLGYTF. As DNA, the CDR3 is TGTGCCAGCAGCTCGACATTGGGCTACACCTTC.

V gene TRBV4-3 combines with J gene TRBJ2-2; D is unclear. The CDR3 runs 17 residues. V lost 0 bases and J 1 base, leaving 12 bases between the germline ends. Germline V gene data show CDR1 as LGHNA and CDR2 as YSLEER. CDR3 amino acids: CASSQDFEAMNTGELFF. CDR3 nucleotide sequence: TGCGCCAGCAGCCAAGATTTCGAGGCGATGAACACCGGGGAGCTGTTTTTT.

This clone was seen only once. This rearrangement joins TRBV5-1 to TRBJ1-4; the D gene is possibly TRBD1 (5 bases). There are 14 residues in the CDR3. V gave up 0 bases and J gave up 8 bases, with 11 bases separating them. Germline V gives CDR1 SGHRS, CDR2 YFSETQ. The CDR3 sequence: CASSLVGTVEKLFF. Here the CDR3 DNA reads TGCGCCAGCAGCTTGGTGGGGACTGTGGAAAAACTGTTTTTT.

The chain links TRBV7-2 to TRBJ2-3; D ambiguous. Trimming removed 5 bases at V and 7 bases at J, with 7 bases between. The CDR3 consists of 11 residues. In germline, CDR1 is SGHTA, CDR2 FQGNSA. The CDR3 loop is CASSPLYTQYF. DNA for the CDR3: TGTGCCAGCAGCCCCCTTTATACGCAGTATTTT.

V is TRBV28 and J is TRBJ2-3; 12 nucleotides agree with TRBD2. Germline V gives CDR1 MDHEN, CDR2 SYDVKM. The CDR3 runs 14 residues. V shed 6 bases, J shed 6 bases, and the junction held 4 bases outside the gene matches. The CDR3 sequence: CASSRTSGMDTQYF. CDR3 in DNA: TGTGCCAGCAGCCGGACTAGCGGGATGGATACGCAGTATTTT.

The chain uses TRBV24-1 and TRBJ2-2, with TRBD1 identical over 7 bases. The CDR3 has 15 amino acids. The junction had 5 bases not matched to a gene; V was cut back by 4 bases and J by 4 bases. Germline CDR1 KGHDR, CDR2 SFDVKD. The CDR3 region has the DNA TGTGCCACCAGTGACCACAGGGGTGGCACCGGGGAGCTGTTTTTT. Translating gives CATSDHRGGTGELFF.

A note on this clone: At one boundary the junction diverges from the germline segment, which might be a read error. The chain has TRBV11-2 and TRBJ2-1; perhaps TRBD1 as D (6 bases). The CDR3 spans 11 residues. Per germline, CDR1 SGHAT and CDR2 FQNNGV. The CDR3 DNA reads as TGTGCCAGCAGCTATGGGGGCCCCCGGATCTTC. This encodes CASSYGGPRIF.

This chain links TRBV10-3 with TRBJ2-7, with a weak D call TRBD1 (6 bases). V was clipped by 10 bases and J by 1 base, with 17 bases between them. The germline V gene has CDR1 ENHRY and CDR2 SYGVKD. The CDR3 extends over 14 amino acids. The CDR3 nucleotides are TGTGCCACCACCAGGGGATGGGAGTCCTACGAGCAGTACTTC. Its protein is CATTRGWESYEQYF.

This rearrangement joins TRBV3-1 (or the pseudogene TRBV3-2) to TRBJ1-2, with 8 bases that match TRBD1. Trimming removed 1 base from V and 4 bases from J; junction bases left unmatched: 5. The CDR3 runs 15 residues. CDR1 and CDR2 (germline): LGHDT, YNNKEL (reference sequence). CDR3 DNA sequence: TGTGCCAGCAGCCAAGTGACAGGGGCTGGCTATGGCTACACCTTC. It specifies CASSQVTGAGYGYTF.

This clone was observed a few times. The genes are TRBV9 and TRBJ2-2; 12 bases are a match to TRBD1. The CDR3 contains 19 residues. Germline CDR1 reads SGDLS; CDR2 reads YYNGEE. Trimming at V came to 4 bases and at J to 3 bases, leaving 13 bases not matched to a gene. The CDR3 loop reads CASSFPRDRGPDHTGELFF. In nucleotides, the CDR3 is TGTGCCAGCAGCTTCCCCCGGGACAGGGGGCCGGACCACACCGGGGAGCTGTTTTTT.

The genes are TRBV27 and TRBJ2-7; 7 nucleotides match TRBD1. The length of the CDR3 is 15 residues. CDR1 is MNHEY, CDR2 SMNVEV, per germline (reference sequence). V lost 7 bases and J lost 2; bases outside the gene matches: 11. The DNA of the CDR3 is TGTGCCAGCAAGCCCGGGGACAGTCCTCCCTACGAGCAGTACTTC. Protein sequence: CASKPGDSPPYEQYF.

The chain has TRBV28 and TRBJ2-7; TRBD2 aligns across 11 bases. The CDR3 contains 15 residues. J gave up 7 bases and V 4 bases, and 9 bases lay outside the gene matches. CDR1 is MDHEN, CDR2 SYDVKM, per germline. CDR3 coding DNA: TGTGCCAGCAGTTCCGGGACTAGCGGTTCGGTAGAGCAGTACTTC. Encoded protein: CASSSGTSGSVEQYF.

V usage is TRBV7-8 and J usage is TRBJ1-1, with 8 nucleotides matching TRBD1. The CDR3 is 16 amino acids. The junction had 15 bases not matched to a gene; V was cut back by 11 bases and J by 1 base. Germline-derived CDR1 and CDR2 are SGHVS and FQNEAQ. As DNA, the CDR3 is TGTGCCTCCCTCAGGGGGCAACGATTTACGAACACTGAAGCTTTCTTT. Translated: CASLRGQRFTNTEAFF.

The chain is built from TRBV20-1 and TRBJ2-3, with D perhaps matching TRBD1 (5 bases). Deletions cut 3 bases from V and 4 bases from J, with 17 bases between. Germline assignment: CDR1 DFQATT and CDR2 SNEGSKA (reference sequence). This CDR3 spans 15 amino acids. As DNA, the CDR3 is TGCAGTGCTAGTCCTAGACAGAAACGATCAGATACGCAGTATTTT. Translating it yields CSASPRQKRSDTQYF.

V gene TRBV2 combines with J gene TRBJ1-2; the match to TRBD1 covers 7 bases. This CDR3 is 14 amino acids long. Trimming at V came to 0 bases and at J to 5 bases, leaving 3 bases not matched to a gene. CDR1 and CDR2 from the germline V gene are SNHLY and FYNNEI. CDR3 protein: CASSEAGQKYGYTF. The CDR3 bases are TGTGCCAGCAGTGAAGCGGGACAGAAGTATGGCTACACCTTC.

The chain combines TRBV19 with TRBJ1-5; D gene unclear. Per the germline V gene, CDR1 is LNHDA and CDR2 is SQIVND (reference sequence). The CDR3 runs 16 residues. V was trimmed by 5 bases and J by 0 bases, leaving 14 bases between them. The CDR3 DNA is TGTGCCAGTAGTGACACGGGATCTTATAGCAATCAGCCCCAGCATTTT. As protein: CASSDTGSYSNQPQHF.

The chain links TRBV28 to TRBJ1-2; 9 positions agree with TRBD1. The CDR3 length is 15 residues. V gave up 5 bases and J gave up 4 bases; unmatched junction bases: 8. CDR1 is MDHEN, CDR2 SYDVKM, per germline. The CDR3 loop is CASSTPGTGSYGYTF. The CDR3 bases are TGTGCCAGCAGTACCCCCGGGACAGGGTCCTATGGCTACACCTTC.

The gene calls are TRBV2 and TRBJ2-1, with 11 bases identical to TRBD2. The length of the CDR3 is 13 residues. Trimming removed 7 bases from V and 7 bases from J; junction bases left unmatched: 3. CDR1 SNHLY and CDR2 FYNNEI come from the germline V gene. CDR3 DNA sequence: TGTGCCAGCAAGGCTAGCGGGAGGAATGAGCAGTTCTTC. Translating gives CASKASGRNEQFF. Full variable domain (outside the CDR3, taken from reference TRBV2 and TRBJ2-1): EPEVTQTPSHQVTQMGQEVILRCVPISNHLYFYWYRQILGQKVEFLVSFYNNEISEKSEIFDDQFSVERPDGSNFTLKIRSTKLEDSAMYFCASKASGRNEQFFGPGTRLTVL.

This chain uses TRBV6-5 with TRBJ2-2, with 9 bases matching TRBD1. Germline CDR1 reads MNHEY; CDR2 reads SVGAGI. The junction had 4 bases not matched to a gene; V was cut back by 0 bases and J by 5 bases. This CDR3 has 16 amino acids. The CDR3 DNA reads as TGTGCCAGCAGTTACTCGGGGACAGGGCGGACCGGGGAGCTGTTTTTT. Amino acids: CASSYSGTGRTGELFF.

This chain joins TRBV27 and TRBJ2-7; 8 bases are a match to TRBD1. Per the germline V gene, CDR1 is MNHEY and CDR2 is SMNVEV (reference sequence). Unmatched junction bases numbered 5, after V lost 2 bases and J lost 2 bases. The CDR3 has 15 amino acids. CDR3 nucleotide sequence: TGTGCCAGCAGTTTAAAAGGACAGGGCCCCTACGAGCAGTACTTC. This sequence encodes CASSLKGQGPYEQYF.